These 12 T cell receptor beta chains were sequenced from one sample in a study of blood T cells in healthy people across ages. Together with a sample-barcoded 5' primer, a J-beta primer mix was included in a second PCR lasting about 7 to 11 cycles. Using its own MiXCR run on the 5' RACE reads, TCRdb lists one record per CDR3 protein. The data show about 570,000 distinct CDR3 sequences, roughly 28% seen once. Sequenced input: blood. These receptors all stem from a woman in her 70s in good health.

The rearrangement uses TRBV20-1 and TRBJ2-7; TRBD1 matches at 8 bases. V shed 8 bases and J 2 bases; nucleotides not matched to a gene: 11. Germline V lookup: CDR1 DFQATT, CDR2 SNEGSKA (reference sequence). The CDR3 consists of 14 residues. The chain's CDR3 is CSPQGATYPYEQYF. The DNA of the CDR3 is TGCAGTCCCCAGGGGGCGACTTACCCCTACGAGCAGTACTTC.

The chain recombines TRBV6-5 with TRBJ1-2; a possible D gene is TRBD1 (5 bases). CDR1 is MNHEY, CDR2 SVGAGI, per germline. V was shortened by 7 bases and J by 5 bases, with 20 bases between the two germline ends. The CDR3 length is 15 residues. The CDR3 coding sequence is TGTGCCAGCAACCCCCTGCGGGGCGCATGGTATGGCTACACCTTC. Amino acids: CASNPLRGAWYGYTF.

This clonotype was observed a handful of times. The genes are TRBV7-3 and TRBJ2-3, with TRBD2 matching 10 bases. V gave up 5 bases and J gave up 3 bases; unmatched junction bases: 8. This CDR3 contains 16 residues. Germline lookup yields CDR1 SGHTA and CDR2 FQGTGA. The CDR3 reads CASSPLTSGLTDTQYF. As DNA, the CDR3 is TGTGCCAGCAGCCCTCTGACTAGCGGGTTAACAGATACGCAGTATTTT.

This clonotype came up a few times. V usage is TRBV2 and J usage is TRBJ2-1; D possibly corresponds to TRBD1 (5 bases). TRBJ2-5 explains the end of the DNA better; the J call may be wrong. This CDR3 region has 14 residues. The germline CDR1 and CDR2 sequences are SNHLY and FYNNEI. CDR3: CASSEGTPAETQYF. CDR3 sequence (DNA): TGTGCCAGCAGTGAAGGGACACCCGCGGAGACCCAGTACTTC.

This clonotype was picked up many times. CDR3 DNA: TGTGCCAGCAGCCCGACTAGTAATACGCAGTATTTT. This translates into CASSPTSNTQYF. V gene TRBV7-2 combines with J gene TRBJ2-3; TRBD2 might be the D (6 bases). The CDR3 sequence is 12 residues long. The germline V gene encodes CDR1 SGHTA and CDR2 FQGNSA. The germline V and J ends were trimmed by 5 bases and 7 bases, with 10 bases remaining between them.

This clonotype was counted a few times. The chain employs TRBV7-3 and TRBJ2-5; TRBD1 aligns across 7 bases. The J call is doubtful: the DNA matches TRBJ2-1 better. The CDR3 runs 13 residues. The germline V gene has CDR1 SGHTA and CDR2 FQGTGA. In DNA, the CDR3 is TGTGCCAGCAGCTTAATGGGGGACAGTGAGCAGTTCTTC. Protein sequence: CASSLMGDSEQFF.

The chain couples TRBV7-2 to TRBJ1-4; TRBD1 matches 7 bases. The CDR3 covers 13 residues. Losses at the gene ends were 1 base for V and 14 bases for J; bases not matched to a gene: 7. The germline V gene has CDR1 SGHTA and CDR2 FQGNSA. Here the CDR3 DNA reads TGTGCCAGCAGCTTAGAAGAGGGGACAGCCCTGTTTTTT. Amino acid sequence: CASSLEEGTALFF.

For this clonotype: A read error may produce the germline difference seen at one junction end. CDR3 sequence: CASSERVKGVKTEAFF. The CDR3 coding sequence is TGTGCCAGCAGTGAAAGGGTTAAAGGGGTGAAGACTGAAGCTTTCTTT. The rearrangement uses TRBV6-1 and TRBJ1-1, with a possible D match to TRBD1 (5 bases). Germline loops: CDR1 MNHNS, CDR2 SASEGT. The CDR3 loop spans 16 amino acids.

Many counts were recorded for this clonotype. This chain uses TRBV5-1 with TRBJ1-2; 7 nucleotides match TRBD1. CDR1 is SGHRS and CDR2 is YFSETQ in the germline V gene. The CDR3 is made up of 15 amino acids. The ends lost 3 bases at V and 4 bases at J; junction bases unmatched: 9. This chain's CDR3 is CASSSGPRQGYGYTF. CDR3 bases: TGCGCCAGCAGCTCGGGGCCGAGACAGGGCTATGGCTACACCTTC.

The CDR3: CASSLSGQGTADQYF. CDR3 DNA: TGTGCCAGCAGCTTATCAGGGCAGGGGACGGCGGACCAGTACTTC. The chain recombines TRBV7-9 with TRBJ2-5, with a tentative D call TRBD1 (6 bases). V was pared by 2 bases and J by 10 bases, with 20 bases between. The CDR3 extends over 15 amino acids. CDR1 is SEHNR and CDR2 is FQNEAQ in the germline V gene (reference sequence).

This clonotype was recorded many times. J is TRBJ1-5 and V is TRBV11-2; 8 bases match TRBD1. The CDR3 is 14 amino acids. CDR1 and CDR2 (germline): SGHAT, FQNNGV. The trim removed 5 bases at V and 5 bases at J, leaving 5 bases unmatched. The CDR3 loop reads CASSLDRDDQPQHF. The CDR3 DNA is TGTGCCAGCAGCCTGGACAGGGATGATCAGCCCCAGCATTTT.

The CDR3 reads CSARSLAGDTDTQYF. The CDR3 bases are TGCAGTGCTAGGAGCCTAGCGGGGGACACAGATACGCAGTATTTT. The gene calls are TRBV20-1 and TRBJ2-3; 10 bases line up with TRBD2. This CDR3 is 15 amino acids long. CDR1 DFQATT and CDR2 SNEGSKA come from the germline V gene (reference sequence). The V gene end was trimmed by 3 bases and the J gene end by 2 bases; junction bases not matched to a gene: 5.